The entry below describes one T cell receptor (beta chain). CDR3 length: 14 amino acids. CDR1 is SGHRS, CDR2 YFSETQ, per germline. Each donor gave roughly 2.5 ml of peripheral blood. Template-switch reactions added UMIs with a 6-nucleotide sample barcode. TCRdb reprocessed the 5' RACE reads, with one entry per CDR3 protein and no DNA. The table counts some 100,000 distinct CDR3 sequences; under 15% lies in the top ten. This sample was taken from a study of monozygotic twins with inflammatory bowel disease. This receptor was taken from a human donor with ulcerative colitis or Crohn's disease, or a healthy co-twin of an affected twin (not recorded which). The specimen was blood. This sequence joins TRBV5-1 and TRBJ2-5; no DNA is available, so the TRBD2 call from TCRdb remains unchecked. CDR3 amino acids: CASSFFGGEETQYF.